A single sample is the source of the 5 T cell receptor beta chains below, sequenced in a study of blood T cell repertoires in COVID-19. Assay: immunoSEQ multiplex PCR; the TCRdb copy retains only in-frame clones and omits some. The sample yields about 360,000 clones, about 88% seen once. The sequenced sample was peripheral blood. Receptors were obtained from a human donor in a cohort sampled during active COVID-19.

The CDR3 loop reads CASTDRTGGIEAFF. The CDR3 region has the DNA TGTGCCAGTACCGATAGGACAGGGGGCATTGAAGCTTTCTTT. The chain is built from TRBV19 and TRBJ1-1; TRBD1 matches at 11 bases. V gave up 7 bases and J gave up 7 bases; unmatched junction bases: 8. Germline CDR1 reads LNHDA; CDR2 reads SQIVND (reference sequence). The CDR3 is made up of 14 amino acids. The complete variable domain, with remaining parts taken from reference TRBV19 and TRBJ1-1, reads DGGITQSPKYLFRKEGQNVTLSCEQNLNHDAMYWYRQDPGQGLRLIYYSQIVNDFQKGDIAEGYSVSREKKESFPLTVTSAQKNPTAFYLCASTDRTGGIEAFFGQGTRLTVV.

The rearrangement links TRBV6-5 to TRBJ2-1; D gene uncertain. Germline V gene lookup returns CDR1 MNHEY and CDR2 SVGAGI. Trimming pared 0 bases from V and 8 bases from J, leaving 17 bases between. The length of the CDR3 is 16 residues. The CDR3 nucleotides are TGTGCCAGCAGTTACTCAGCACCTGTCCTATACTATGAGCAGTTCTTC. This encodes CASSYSAPVLYYEQFF.

This sequence joins TRBV11-3 and TRBJ2-1, with 8 bases that match TRBD2. The germline V gene has CDR1 SGHNT and CDR2 YENEEA. V shed 7 bases, J shed 3 bases, and the junction held 5 bases outside the gene matches. This CDR3 has 14 amino acids. In nucleotides, the CDR3 is TGTGCCAGCAAATTAGCGGGACACTACAATGAGCAGTTCTTC. Translation: CASKLAGHYNEQFF.

The chain joins TRBV2 to TRBJ1-1; a weak D match, TRBD1 (5 bases). Germline V gene lookup returns CDR1 SNHLY and CDR2 FYNNEI. Trimming cost V 0 bases and J 5 bases, with 10 bases left between them. The CDR3 is 14 amino acids. CDR3 loop: CASSEARRVTEAFF. DNA of the CDR3: TGTGCCAGCAGTGAAGCGCGCAGGGTGACTGAAGCTTTCTTT.

For the CDR3, the DNA is TGTGCCAGCAGCAAACTAGCGGGGGTCGACAATGAGCAGTTCTTC. Translation: CASSKLAGVDNEQFF. The chain recombines TRBV5-4 with TRBJ2-1, with 11 nucleotides matching TRBD2. V shed 4 bases, J shed 5 bases, and the junction held 5 bases outside the gene matches. This CDR3 comprises 15 residues. The germline V gene encodes CDR1 SGHNT and CDR2 YYREEE (reference sequence).